The 6 T cell receptor beta chains below come from one sample, sequenced in a study of T cell responses to AZD1222 COVID-19 vaccine. Some clones are missing from TCRdb's copy, which holds only in-frame ones; the method was immunoSEQ multiplex PCR. Here the sample spans 90,000 to 150,000 clones, roughly 88% being singletons. Sequencing was performed on peripheral blood, taken on day 0 of AZD1222 vaccination. Receptors originate from an adult in good health.

The rearrangement links TRBV6-7 to TRBJ1-6; TRBD1 agrees at 10 bases. TRBV6-7 is assigned to the ORF class and has an uncertain function. The CDR3 sequence is 13 residues long. The CDR3 nucleotides are TGTGCTGAGGGGACAGGGGTTTCTTCACCCCTCCACTTT. Amino acids: CAEGTGVSSPLHF.

This chain uses TRBV3-1 (or the pseudogene TRBV3-2) with TRBJ2-5; D not resolved. Trimming removed 3 bases from V and 5 bases from J, with 10 bases in between. CDR3 length equals 13 residues. Germline lookup yields CDR1 LGHDT and CDR2 YNNKEL (reference sequence). The CDR3 region is CASSQCSGETQYF. The CDR3 nucleotides read TGTGCCAGCAGCCAGTGTAGTGGGGAGACCCAGTACTTC.

V and J are TRBV29-1 and TRBJ1-1, with no clear D. The length of the CDR3 is 13 residues. Trimming shortened V by 1 base and J by 0 bases, and 6 bases separated the two germline ends. In germline, CDR1 is SQVTM, CDR2 ANQGSEA. CDR3 in DNA: TGCAGCGTTGAAGGTCTTATGAACACTGAAGCTTTCTTT. It yields the protein CSVEGLMNTEAFF. Drawing the rest from reference TRBV29-1 and TRBJ1-1, the complete variable domain is SAVISQKPSRDICQRGTSLTIQCQVDSQVTMMFWYRQQPGQSLTLIATANQGSEATYESGFVIDKFPISRPNLTFSTLTVSNMSPEDSSIYLCSVEGLMNTEAFFGQGTRLTVV.

The chain recombines TRBV6-5 with TRBJ2-7; D is uncertain. The CDR3 has 14 amino acids. Trimming pared 4 bases from V and 0 bases from J, leaving 10 bases between. Germline loops: CDR1 MNHEY, CDR2 SVGAGI. The DNA for the CDR3 is TGTGCCAGCAGTTCGGGCAGGCACTCCTACGAGCAGTACTTC. Its protein product is CASSSGRHSYEQYF.

This clone has only a few counts. The genes are TRBV12-5 and TRBJ1-3; D not certain. CDR1 is LGHNT and CDR2 is FRNRAP in the germline V gene. This CDR3 region has 12 residues. V lost 7 bases, J lost 0 bases, and 4 bases lay in between. The CDR3 here is CASANSGNTIYF. CDR3 DNA sequence: TGTGCTAGTGCTAACTCTGGAAACACCATATATTTT.

This rearrangement joins TRBV6-5 to TRBJ1-2; the match to TRBD1 covers 7 bases. Looked up from germline, CDR1 is MNHEY and CDR2 is SVGAGI. V was pared by 9 bases and J by 8 bases, with 9 bases of the junction left unmatched. This CDR3 contains 12 residues. The CDR3 here is CASRDRAEGYTF. CDR3 nucleotides: TGTGCCAGTCGAGACAGGGCAGAAGGCTACACCTTC.